This T cell receptor beta chain appears in the sequencing data of a study of identical twins. V was clipped by 2 bases and J by 8 bases; unmatched bases: 3. The CDR3 is 15 amino acids. CDR1 is SNHLY, CDR2 FYNNEI, per germline. Using its own MiXCR run on the 5' RACE reads, TCRdb lists one record per CDR3 protein. The sample contains around 250,000 distinct CDR3 sequences, about 13% of which appear only once. This sample was also put to use in a study of yellow fever vaccine responses in identical twins.

The rearrangement uses TRBV2 and TRBJ2-1; TRBD2 aligns across 13 bases. Sequences were obtained from memory (CD45RO+) T cells sorted from blood. The TCR sequence derives from a woman between 18 and 29 years old in good health. The CDR3 loop is CASSERTSGRHEQFF. The CDR3 coding sequence is TGTGCCAGCAGTGAACGGACTAGCGGGAGACATGAGCAGTTCTTC.